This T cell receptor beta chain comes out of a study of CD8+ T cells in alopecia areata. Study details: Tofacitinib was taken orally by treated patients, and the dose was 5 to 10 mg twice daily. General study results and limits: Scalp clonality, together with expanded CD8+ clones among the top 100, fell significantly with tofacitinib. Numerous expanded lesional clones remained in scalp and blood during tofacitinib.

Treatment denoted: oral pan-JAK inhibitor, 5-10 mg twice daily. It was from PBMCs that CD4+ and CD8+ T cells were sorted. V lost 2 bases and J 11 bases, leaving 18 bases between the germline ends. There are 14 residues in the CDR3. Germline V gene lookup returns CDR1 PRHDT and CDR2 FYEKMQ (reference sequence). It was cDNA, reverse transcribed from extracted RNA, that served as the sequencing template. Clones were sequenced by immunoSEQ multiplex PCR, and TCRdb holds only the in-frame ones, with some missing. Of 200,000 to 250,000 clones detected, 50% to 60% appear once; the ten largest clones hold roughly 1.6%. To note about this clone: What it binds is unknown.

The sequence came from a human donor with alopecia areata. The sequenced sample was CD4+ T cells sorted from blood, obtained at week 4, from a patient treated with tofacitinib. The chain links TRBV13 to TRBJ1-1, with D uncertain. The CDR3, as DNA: TGTGCCAGCAGCTTACTTGGGCAGCACGAAGGGGCTTTCTTT. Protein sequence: CASSLLGQHEGAFF.